This TCR beta chain was recovered during a study of breast tumors, draining lymph nodes, adjacent tissues. General observations from the study: Luminal-like breast cancer showed significantly greater tumor-nontumor repertoire similarity than basal-like breast cancer did. The data were judged consistent with most tumor T cells coming from lymph node and expanding in tumor. Tumors had less TCR diversity than lymph nodes, more than nontumor tissue.

TCRdb re-called the multiplex PCR reads with MiXCR, one entry per CDR3 protein. The sample holds around 170,000 distinct CDR3 sequences; approximately 33% are singletons and the top ten take around 4.5%. Samples came from axillary lymph nodes draining the breast cancer. Regarding this clonotype: Its antigen is not identified.

The sequence was collected from a female donor with breast cancer. Some clones in this sample may be carry-over from other donors' samples. Sequencing was carried out using axillary lymph node tissue.

CDR3 bases: TGTGCCAGCAGTCTCCAGTCGGGGACAGTCGGAAATGAAAAACTGTTTTTT. Protein sequence: CASSLQSGTVGNEKLFF. The chain is built from TRBV9 and TRBJ1-4; 7 nucleotides agree with TRBD1. The CDR3 has 17 residues. Unmatched junction bases numbered 15, after V lost 5 bases and J lost 5 bases. From germline, CDR1 is SGDLS and CDR2 YYNGEE.